The 19 T cell receptor beta chains below come from one sample, sequenced in a study of T cell repertoires in cytomegalovirus infection. TCRdb re-derived calls from the reads in MiXCR, one entry per CDR3 protein. This sample has 150,000 to 200,000 distinct CDR3 sequences; approximately 15% occur once, and the top ten carry over 20%. Sequencing was done on a sample of PBMCs. Every receptor here comes from a human donor in good health (CMV status not recorded). Some clones in this sample may be carry-over from other donors' samples.

In its sample, this clonotype was seen many times. CDR3 sequence: CASSLVQAYYGYTF. The CDR3 DNA follows: TGTGCCAGCAGCTTAGTGCAGGCATACTATGGCTACACCTTC. The rearrangement uses TRBV7-9 and TRBJ1-2; D gene ambiguous. V was cut by 1 base and J by 3 bases, with 9 bases left in between. Per germline, CDR1 SEHNR and CDR2 FQNEAQ (reference sequence). This CDR3 has 14 amino acids. Together with reference TRBV7-9 and TRBJ1-2, the CDR3 gives the full variable domain: DTGVSQNPRHKITKRGQNVTFRCDPISEHNRLYWYRQTLGQGPEFLTYFQNEAQLEKSRLLSDRFSAERPKGSFSTLEIQRTEQGDSAMYLCASSLVQAYYGYTFGSGTRLTVV.

This clonotype was observed many times. The J gene is TRBJ2-3, the V gene TRBV6-6; D may be TRBD2 (6 bases). Germline CDR1 reads MNHNY; CDR2 reads SVGAGI (reference sequence). The V end was cut by 2 bases, the J end by 2 bases, with 11 bases between. CDR3 length equals 15 residues. The DNA of the CDR3 is TGTGCCAGCAGTTACACGGGAGTAACCACAGATACGCAGTATTTT. Amino acids: CASSYTGVTTDTQYF.

This clonotype was counted only a few times. This rearrangement joins TRBV28 to TRBJ2-5; D is unresolved. The V gene's germline CDR1 is MDHEN and CDR2 SYDVKM. The V gene lost 5 bases and the J gene lost 7 bases, with 8 bases spanning the gap. The length of the CDR3 is 11 residues. This chain's CDR3 is CASSLPGTQYF. DNA of the CDR3: TGTGCCAGCAGTCTACCCGGGACCCAGTACTTC.

This clonotype was picked up a small number of times. This chain connects TRBV29-1 to TRBJ2-4, with D perhaps given as TRBD1 or TRBD2 (9 bases each). CDR3 length equals 17 residues. Trimming pared 4 bases from V and 9 bases from J, leaving 28 bases between. The germline gives CDR1 SQVTM, CDR2 ANQGSEA. The DNA for the CDR3 is TGCAGCGTTGTACAGGGGGCCGGGAAAGCGGGAGGAAGCATTCAGTACTTC. This encodes CSVVQGAGKAGGSIQYF.

Only a few counts were recorded for this clonotype. The chain combines TRBV5-1 with TRBJ1-4, with a possible D match to TRBD1 (5 bases). The CDR3 is 14 residues long. The V end was cut by 7 bases, the J end by 0 bases, with 10 bases between. Germline V gene lookup returns CDR1 SGHRS and CDR2 YFSETQ. As DNA, the CDR3 is TGCGCCAGCGCGAGGGGATCAACTAATGAAAAACTGTTTTTT. Its protein product is CASARGSTNEKLFF. Based on the CDR3 plus reference TRBV5-1 and TRBJ1-4, the full variable domain is KAGVTQTPRYLIKTRGQQVTLSCSPISGHRSVSWYQQTPGQGLQFLFEYFSETQRNKGNFPGRFSGRQFSNSRSEMNVSTLELGDSALYLCASARGSTNEKLFFGSGTQLSVL.

The rearrangement joins TRBV5-4 to TRBJ2-5; 11 bases are shared with TRBD2. Germline loops: CDR1 SGHNT, CDR2 YYREEE (reference sequence). The trim removed 4 bases at V and 5 bases at J, leaving 10 bases unmatched. The CDR3 totals 16 residues. CDR3 amino acids: CASSVRSGRAGETQYF. The CDR3 DNA is TGTGCCAGCAGCGTACGTAGCGGGAGGGCCGGGGAGACCCAGTACTTC.

The rearrangement joins TRBV28 to TRBJ2-7; 16 bases are shared with TRBD2. Germline V gene sequence: CDR1 MDHEN, CDR2 SYDVKM. This CDR3 has 18 residues. V lost 8 bases to trimming and J lost 4 bases; unmatched junction nucleotides: 14. The CDR3 DNA follows: TGTGCCAGCGGGGGACTAGCGGGAGGGCCGGGAGTATCATACGAGCAGTACTTC. The encoded protein is CASGGLAGGPGVSYEQYF.

This clonotype was seen more than once but under ten times. This chain joins TRBV6-2 or TRBV6-3 and TRBJ2-7; D uncertain. The germline CDR1 and CDR2 sequences are MNHEY and SVGEGT. Trimming removed 5 bases at V and 2 bases at J, with 10 bases between. The length of the CDR3 is 13 residues. This chain's CDR3 is CASSQTLTYEQYF. CDR3 bases: TGTGCCAGCAGTCAGACCCTCACCTACGAGCAGTACTTC.

The chain has TRBV5-6 and TRBJ1-5; no definite D call. Trimming stripped 1 base from V and 3 bases from J, with 11 bases between. The CDR3 contains 15 residues. Germline CDR1 is SGHDT and CDR2 is YYEEEE. CDR3 sequence reads: CASSLWAGPNQPQHF. The DNA of the CDR3 is TGTGCCAGCAGCTTGTGGGCAGGCCCCAATCAGCCCCAGCATTTT. The full variable domain, its missing parts supplied by reference TRBV5-6 and TRBJ1-5, is DAGVTQSPTHLIKTRGQQVTLRCSPKSGHDTVSWYQQALGQGPQFIFQYYEEEERQRGNFPDRFSGHQFPNYSSELNVNALLLGDSALYLCASSLWAGPNQPQHFGDGTRLSIL.

This clonotype appeared a few times. The V call is TRBV18, the J call TRBJ1-1; D unresolved. The germline V gene has CDR1 KGHSH and CDR2 LQKENI. Trimming removed 3 bases from V and 3 bases from J, with 11 bases in between. The CDR3 sequence is 14 residues long. CDR3 coding DNA: TGTGCCAGCTCACCTGTACCGCAACACACTGAAGCTTTCTTT. It encodes CASSPVPQHTEAFF.

This clonotype is categorized as large. This sequence joins TRBV7-3 and TRBJ2-3; 7 nucleotides line up with TRBD2. Per the germline V gene, CDR1 is SGHTA and CDR2 is FQGTGA. The V segment lost 1 base and the J segment 6 bases; nucleotides outside the gene matches: 7. The CDR3 is 15 residues long. The CDR3 reads CASSLIGGGFDTQYF. In nucleotides, the CDR3 is TGTGCCAGCAGCTTAATTGGCGGGGGATTCGATACGCAGTATTTT.

In its sample, this clonotype was seen many times. The rearrangement uses TRBV20-1 and TRBJ1-5, with 10 positions matching TRBD1. V lost 4 bases to trimming and J lost 4 bases; unmatched junction nucleotides: 7. The CDR3 is 15 residues long. Germline V gene data show CDR1 as DFQATT and CDR2 as SNEGSKA (reference sequence). The CDR3 loop is CSATPRTGGNQPQHF. The CDR3, as DNA: TGCAGTGCTACCCCCCGGACAGGGGGAAATCAGCCCCAGCATTTT.

At least ten counts were recorded for this clonotype. The rearrangement joins TRBV18 to TRBJ2-1, with 8 bases fitting TRBD2. V lost 2 bases and J lost 6; bases outside the gene matches: 3. This CDR3 region has 14 residues. Germline-derived CDR1 and CDR2 are KGHSH and LQKENI. CDR3 in DNA: TGTGCCAGCTCACCAATCCGGGGGGGCAATGAGCAGTTCTTC. This gives the protein CASSPIRGGNEQFF. The variable domain in full, with the rest retrieved from reference TRBV18 and TRBJ2-1, is NAGVMQNPRHLVRRRGQEARLRCSPMKGHSHVYWYRQLPEEGLKFMVYLQKENIIDESGMPKERFSAEFPKEGPSILRIQQVVRGDSAAYFCASSPIRGGNEQFFGPGTRLTVL.

This clonotype has ten or more counts. The chain links TRBV7-2 to TRBJ2-5; 9 bases are shared with TRBD2. Trimming took 4 bases from V and 4 from J; bases not matched to a gene: 10. The CDR3 spans 16 residues. CDR1 is SGHTA and CDR2 is FQGNSA in the germline V gene. Here the CDR3 reads CASSSRPGLAPETQYF. In nucleotides, the CDR3 is TGTGCCAGCAGCTCTAGGCCGGGACTAGCCCCAGAGACCCAGTACTTC. Full variable domain (remainder filled in from reference TRBV7-2 and TRBJ2-5): GAGVSQSPSNKVTEKGKDVELRCDPISGHTALYWYRQSLGQGLEFLIYFQGNSAPDKSGLPSDRFSAERTGGSVSTLTIQRTQQEDSAVYLCASSSRPGLAPETQYFGPGTRLLVL.

The rearrangement links TRBV29-1 to TRBJ2-7, with D perhaps matching TRBD1 or TRBD2 (5 bases each). Between the trimmed V and J ends, which lost 7 bases and 1 base, there was a span of 14 bases. The length of the CDR3 is 13 residues. CDR1 SQVTM and CDR2 ANQGSEA come from the germline V gene. CDR3 sequence (DNA): TGCAGCGGATTGGATTGGGGGTCCTACGAGCAGTACTTC. This translates into CSGLDWGSYEQYF.

This clonotype was observed at least ten times. V gene TRBV24-1 combines with J gene TRBJ2-1; 10 nucleotides line up with TRBD2. Per germline, CDR1 KGHDR and CDR2 SFDVKD. V gave up 0 bases and J gave up 7 bases; unmatched junction bases: 8. The length of the CDR3 is 17 residues. Written as DNA, the CDR3 is TGTGCCACCAGTGATTTGCGCCTAGCGGGAGATTCGAATGAGCAGTTCTTC. This codes for CATSDLRLAGDSNEQFF.

This clonotype was recorded a few times. The J gene is TRBJ1-5, the V gene TRBV12-3 or TRBV12-4; a weak D match, TRBD1 (5 bases). V was trimmed by 6 bases and J by 1 base, leaving 16 bases between them. CDR3 length: 16 residues. The CDR3 sequence: CASSRGTTASNQPQHF. CDR3 DNA sequence: TGTGCCAGCAGCCGAGGGACGACCGCGAGCAATCAGCCCCAGCATTTT.

This clonotype was picked up many times. The V call is TRBV7-2, the J call TRBJ2-5, with D uncertain. This CDR3 is built from 10 residues. In germline, CDR1 is SGHTA, CDR2 FQGNSA. With 5 bases removed from V and 2 bases from J, the gap between germline ends came to 0 bases. CDR3 DNA sequence: TGTGCCAGCAGCCAAGAGACCCAGTACTTC. The encoded protein is CASSQETQYF. The complete variable domain, with remaining parts taken from reference TRBV7-2 and TRBJ2-5, reads GAGVSQSPSNKVTEKGKDVELRCDPISGHTALYWYRQSLGQGLEFLIYFQGNSAPDKSGLPSDRFSAERTGGSVSTLTIQRTQQEDSAVYLCASSQETQYFGPGTRLLVL.

A few counts support this clonotype. The chain links TRBV7-8 to TRBJ1-1, with 8 bases lining up with TRBD1. CDR1 SGHVS and CDR2 FQNEAQ come from the germline V gene. J gave up 5 bases and V 5 bases, and 7 bases lay outside the gene matches. This CDR3 has 14 residues. CDR3 region: CASSVRQGRTEAFF. DNA for the CDR3: TGTGCCAGCAGCGTCAGACAGGGGAGAACTGAAGCTTTCTTT. Supplemented by reference TRBV7-8 and TRBJ1-1, the full variable domain reads GAGVSQSPRYKVAKRGQDVALRCDPISGHVSLFWYQQALGQGPEFLTYFQNEAQLDKSGLPSDRFFAERPEGSVSTLKIQRTQQEDSAVYLCASSVRQGRTEAFFGQGTRLTVV.